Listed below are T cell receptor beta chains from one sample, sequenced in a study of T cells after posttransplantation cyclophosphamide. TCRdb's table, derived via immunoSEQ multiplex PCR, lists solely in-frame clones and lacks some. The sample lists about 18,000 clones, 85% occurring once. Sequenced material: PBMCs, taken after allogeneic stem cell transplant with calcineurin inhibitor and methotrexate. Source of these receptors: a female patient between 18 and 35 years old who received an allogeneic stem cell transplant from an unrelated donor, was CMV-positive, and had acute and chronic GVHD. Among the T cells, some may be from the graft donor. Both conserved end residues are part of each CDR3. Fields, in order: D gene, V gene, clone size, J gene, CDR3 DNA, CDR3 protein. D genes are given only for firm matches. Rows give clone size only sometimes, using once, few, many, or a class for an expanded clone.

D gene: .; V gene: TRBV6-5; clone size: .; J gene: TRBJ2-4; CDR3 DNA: TGTGCCAGCAGTTACTCTAGGGGAGGGGACATTCAATACTTC; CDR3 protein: CASSYSRGGDIQYF
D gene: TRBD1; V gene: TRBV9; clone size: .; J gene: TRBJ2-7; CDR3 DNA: TGTGCCAGCAGCGTAGGGACAGGGGACTACGAGCAGTACTTC; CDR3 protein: CASSVGTGDYEQYF
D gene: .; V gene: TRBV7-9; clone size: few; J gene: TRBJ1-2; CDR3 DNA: TGTGCCAGCAGCTTAGCCCAAATCCAGGGCGGCTTGCGGTATGGCTACACCTTC; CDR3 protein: CASSLAQIQGGLRYGYTF
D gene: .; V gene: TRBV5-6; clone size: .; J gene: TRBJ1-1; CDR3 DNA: TGTGCCAGCAGCTTGGACAGGTTGAACACTGAAGCTTTCTTT; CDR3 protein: CASSLDRLNTEAFF
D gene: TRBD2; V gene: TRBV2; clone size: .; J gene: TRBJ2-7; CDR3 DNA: TGTGCCAGCACCGGGGGGGCATGGACCTACGAGCAGTACTTC; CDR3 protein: CASTGGAWTYEQYF
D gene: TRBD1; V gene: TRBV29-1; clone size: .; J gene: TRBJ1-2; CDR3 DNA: TGCAGCGTTGGGGGACAGTTCTATGGCTACACCTTC; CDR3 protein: CSVGGQFYGYTF
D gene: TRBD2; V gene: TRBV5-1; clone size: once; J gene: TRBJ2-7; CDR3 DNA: TGCGCCAGCAGCTCCGGGACTAGCGGGAGCTACGAGCAGTACTTC; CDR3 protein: CASSSGTSGSYEQYF
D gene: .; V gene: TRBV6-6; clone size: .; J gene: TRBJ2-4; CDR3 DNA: TGTGCCAGCCTGGATGGCGGGATAGGCATTCAGTACTTC; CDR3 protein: CASLDGGIGIQYF
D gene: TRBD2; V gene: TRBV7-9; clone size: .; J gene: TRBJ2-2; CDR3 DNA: TGTGCCAGCAGCTTGGACGCGGGAGCGAACACCGGGGAGCTGTTTTTT; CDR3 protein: CASSLDAGANTGELFF
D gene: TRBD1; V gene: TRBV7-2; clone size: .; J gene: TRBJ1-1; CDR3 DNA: TGTGCCAGCAGCTTCGGGACAGCCGATGAAGCTTTCTTT; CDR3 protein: CASSFGTADEAFF
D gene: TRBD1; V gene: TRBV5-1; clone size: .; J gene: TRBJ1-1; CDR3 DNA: TGCGCCAGCAGCTTGCGGACAGGGGGCGGCCTAACTGAAGCTTTCTTT; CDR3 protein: CASSLRTGGGLTEAFF
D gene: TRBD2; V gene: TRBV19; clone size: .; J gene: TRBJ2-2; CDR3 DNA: TGTGCCAGTAGAATCACTAGCGTATACACCGGGGAGCTGTTTTTT; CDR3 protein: CASRITSVYTGELFF
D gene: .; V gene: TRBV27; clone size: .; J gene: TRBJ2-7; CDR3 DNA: TGTGCCAGCAGTTCCCTTCTCAGGGGACCCTACGAGCAGTACTTC; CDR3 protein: CASSSLLRGPYEQYF
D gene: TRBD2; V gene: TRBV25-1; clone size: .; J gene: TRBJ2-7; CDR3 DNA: TGTGCCAGCAGCAGATCGACTAGCGGGATCGCCTACGAGCAGTACTTC; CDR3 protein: CASSRSTSGIAYEQYF
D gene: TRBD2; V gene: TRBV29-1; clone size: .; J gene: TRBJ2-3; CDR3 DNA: TGCAGCGTTGTTTGGTCCTGGCTAGCGGGAGATCGGCACACAGATACGCAGTATTTT; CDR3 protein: CSVVWSWLAGDRHTDTQYF
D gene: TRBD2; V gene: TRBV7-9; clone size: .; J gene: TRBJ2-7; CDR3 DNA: TGTGCCAGCAGCCCCCCCCGCGGGACTAGCGGAACCTACGAGCAGTACTTC; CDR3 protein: CASSPPRGTSGTYEQYF
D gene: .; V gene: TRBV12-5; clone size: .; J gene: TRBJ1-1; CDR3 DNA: TGTGCTAGTGGACGAGGAAACACTGAAGCTTTCTTT; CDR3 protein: CASGRGNTEAFF
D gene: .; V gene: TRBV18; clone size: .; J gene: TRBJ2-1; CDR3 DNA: TGTGCCAGCTCACCGGGGGCAACCCCATACAATGAGCAGTTCTTC; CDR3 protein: CASSPGATPYNEQFF
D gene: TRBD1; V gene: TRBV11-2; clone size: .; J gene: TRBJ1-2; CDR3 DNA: TGTGCCAGCAGTTTTCCGGGACAGGGGGACTATGGCTACACCTTC; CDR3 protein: CASSFPGQGDYGYTF
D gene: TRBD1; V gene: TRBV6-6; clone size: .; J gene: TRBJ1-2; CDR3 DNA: TGTGCCAGCAGTTACCAACACAGGGGGGCTAACTATGGCTACACCTTC; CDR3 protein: CASSYQHRGANYGYTF
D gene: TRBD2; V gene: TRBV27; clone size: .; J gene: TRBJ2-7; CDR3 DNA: TGTGCCAGCAGTTTATCGGCCCCGGGACTAGAGGACGAGCAGTACTTC; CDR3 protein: CASSLSAPGLEDEQYF
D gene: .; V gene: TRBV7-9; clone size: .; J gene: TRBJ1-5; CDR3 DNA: TGTGCCAGCAGCTTGGCAGGGGATGGGCAGCCCCAGCATTTT; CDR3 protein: CASSLAGDGQPQHF
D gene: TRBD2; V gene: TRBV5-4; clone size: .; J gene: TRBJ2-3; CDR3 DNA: TGTGCCAGCAGCTTCCCCCTTAGCGGGAGGGGCACAGATACGCAGTATTTT; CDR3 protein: CASSFPLSGRGTDTQYF
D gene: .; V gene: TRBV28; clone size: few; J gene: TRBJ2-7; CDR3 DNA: TGTGCCAGCAGCCCAGCAGGAGGCTACGAGCAGTACTTC; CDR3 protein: CASSPAGGYEQYF
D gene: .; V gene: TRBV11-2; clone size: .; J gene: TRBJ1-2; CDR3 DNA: TGTGCCAGCAGCTTCAGGGGCAGCAATGGCTACACCTTC; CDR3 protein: CASSFRGSNGYTF
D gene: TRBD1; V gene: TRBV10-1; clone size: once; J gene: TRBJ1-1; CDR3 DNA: TGCGCCAGCAGTGACGGGACAGGGTGGAACACTGAAGCTTTCTTT; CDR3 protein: CASSDGTGWNTEAFF
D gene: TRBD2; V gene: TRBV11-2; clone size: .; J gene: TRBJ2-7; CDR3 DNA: TGTGCCAGCAGCCTCAGACTAGCCCTACTCTACGAGCAGTACTTC; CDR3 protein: CASSLRLALLYEQYF
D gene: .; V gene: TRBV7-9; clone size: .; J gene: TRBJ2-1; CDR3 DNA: TGTGCCAGCAGCTTACGACAGGCCTACAATGAGCAGTTCTTC; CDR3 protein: CASSLRQAYNEQFF
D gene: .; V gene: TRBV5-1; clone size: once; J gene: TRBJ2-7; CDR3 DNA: TGCGCCAGCAGCTTGGTCCAGGGGCACTACGAGCAGTACTTC; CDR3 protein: CASSLVQGHYEQYF
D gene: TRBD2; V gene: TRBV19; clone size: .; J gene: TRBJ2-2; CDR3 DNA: TGTGCCAGTAGTTCCCGGGAGGGCGACACCGGGGAGCTGTTTTTT; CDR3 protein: CASSSREGDTGELFF
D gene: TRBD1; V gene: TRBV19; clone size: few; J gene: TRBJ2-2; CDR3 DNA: TGTGCCAGTAGTGCGACAGGGGGCAGGACCGGGGAGCTGTTTTTT; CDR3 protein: CASSATGGRTGELFF
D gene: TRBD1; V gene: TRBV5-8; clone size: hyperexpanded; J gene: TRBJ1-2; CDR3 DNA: TGTGCCAGTTCACGGGACAGACCTCAATTGGGCTACACCTTC; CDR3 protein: CASSRDRPQLGYTF
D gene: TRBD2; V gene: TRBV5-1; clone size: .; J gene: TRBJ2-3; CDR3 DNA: TGCGCCAGCAGCTTCGGCGGGAGGGCCACAGATACGCAGTATTTT; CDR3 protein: CASSFGGRATDTQYF
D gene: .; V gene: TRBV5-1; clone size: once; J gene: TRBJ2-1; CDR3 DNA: TGCGCCAGCAGCTTGGTCTCCCCGGGACAAAAGTTCTTC; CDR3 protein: CASSLVSPGQKFF
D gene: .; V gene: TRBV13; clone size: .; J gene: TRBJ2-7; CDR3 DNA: TGTGCCAGCAGCTTAGGAGCCGGGACTCGTACCTACGAGCAGTACTTC; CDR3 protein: CASSLGAGTRTYEQYF
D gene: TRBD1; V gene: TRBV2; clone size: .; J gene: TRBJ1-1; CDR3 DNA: TGTGCCAGCAGTGAACAACAGGGGAGAAGGGACACTGAAGCTTTCTTT; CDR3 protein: CASSEQQGRRDTEAFF